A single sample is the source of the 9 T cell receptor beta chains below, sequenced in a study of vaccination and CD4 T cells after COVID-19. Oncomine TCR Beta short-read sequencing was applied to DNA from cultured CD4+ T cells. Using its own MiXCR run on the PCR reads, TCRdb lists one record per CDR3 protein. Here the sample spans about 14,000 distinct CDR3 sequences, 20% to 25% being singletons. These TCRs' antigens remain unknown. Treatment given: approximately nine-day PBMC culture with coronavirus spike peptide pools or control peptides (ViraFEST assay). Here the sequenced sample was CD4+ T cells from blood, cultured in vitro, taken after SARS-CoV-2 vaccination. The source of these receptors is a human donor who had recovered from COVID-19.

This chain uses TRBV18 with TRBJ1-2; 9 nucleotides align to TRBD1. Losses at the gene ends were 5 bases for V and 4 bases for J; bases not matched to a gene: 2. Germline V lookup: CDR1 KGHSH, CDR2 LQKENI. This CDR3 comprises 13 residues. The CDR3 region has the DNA TGTGCCAGCTCAGGGACAGGGTTCTATGGCTACACCTTC. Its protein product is CASSGTGFYGYTF.

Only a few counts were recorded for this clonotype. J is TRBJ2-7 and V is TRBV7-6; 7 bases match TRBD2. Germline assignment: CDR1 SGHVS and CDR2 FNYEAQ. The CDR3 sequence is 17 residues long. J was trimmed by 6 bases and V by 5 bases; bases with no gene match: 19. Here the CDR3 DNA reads TGTGCCAGCAGCCCCCTTGGGGCTAGCGGATCCGACCTCGAGCAGTACTTC. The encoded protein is CASSPLGASGSDLEQYF.

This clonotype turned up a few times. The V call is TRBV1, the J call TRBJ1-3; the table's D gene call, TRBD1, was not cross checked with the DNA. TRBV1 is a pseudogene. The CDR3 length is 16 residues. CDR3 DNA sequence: TGCACCAGCAGCCAAGAGCCGGCGCAGCACGGAAACACCATATATTTT. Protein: CTSSQEPAQHGNTIYF.

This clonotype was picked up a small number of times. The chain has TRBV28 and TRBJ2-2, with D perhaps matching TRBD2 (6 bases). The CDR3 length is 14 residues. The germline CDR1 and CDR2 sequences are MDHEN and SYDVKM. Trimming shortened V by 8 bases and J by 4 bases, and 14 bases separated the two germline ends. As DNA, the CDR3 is TGTGCCAGCCGCGGGGTCCTAGGCACCGGGGAGCTGTTTTTT. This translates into CASRGVLGTGELFF.

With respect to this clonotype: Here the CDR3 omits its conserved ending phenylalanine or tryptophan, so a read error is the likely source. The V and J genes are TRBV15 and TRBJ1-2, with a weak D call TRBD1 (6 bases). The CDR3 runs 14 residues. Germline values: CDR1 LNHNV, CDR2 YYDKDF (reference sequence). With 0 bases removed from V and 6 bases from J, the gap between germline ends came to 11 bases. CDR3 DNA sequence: TGTGCCACCAGCAGAGAGAACGGGGGCAATGGCTACACCTGC. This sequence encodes CATSRENGGNGYTC.

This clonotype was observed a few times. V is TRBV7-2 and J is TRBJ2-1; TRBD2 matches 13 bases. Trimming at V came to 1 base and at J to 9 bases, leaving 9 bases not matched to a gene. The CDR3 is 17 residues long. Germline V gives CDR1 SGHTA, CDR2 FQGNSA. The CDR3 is CASSLGTSGRAHVEQFF. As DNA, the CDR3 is TGTGCCAGCAGCTTAGGTACTAGCGGGAGGGCCCACGTTGAGCAGTTCTTC.

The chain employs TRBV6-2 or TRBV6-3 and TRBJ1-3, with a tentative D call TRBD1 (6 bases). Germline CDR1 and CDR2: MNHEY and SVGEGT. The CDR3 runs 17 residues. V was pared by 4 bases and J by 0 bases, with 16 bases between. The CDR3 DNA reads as TGTGCCAGCAGTTGGGGGCGGTTGCGGCGCTCTGGAAACACCATATATTTT. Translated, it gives CASSWGRLRRSGNTIYF.

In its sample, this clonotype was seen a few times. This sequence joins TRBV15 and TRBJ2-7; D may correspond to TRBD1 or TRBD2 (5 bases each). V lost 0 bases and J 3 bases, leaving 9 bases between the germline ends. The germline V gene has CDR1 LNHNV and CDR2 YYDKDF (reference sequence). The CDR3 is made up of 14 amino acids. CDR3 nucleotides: TGTGCCACCAGCAGAGAGGGGGTAGGCTACGAGCAGTACTTC. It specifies CATSREGVGYEQYF.

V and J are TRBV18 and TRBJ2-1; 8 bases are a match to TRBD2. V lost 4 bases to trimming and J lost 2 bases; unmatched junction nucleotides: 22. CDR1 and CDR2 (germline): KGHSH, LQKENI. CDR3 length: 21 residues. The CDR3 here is CASSLKSIGIAGNPTYNEQFF. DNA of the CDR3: TGTGCCAGCTCACTAAAGTCGATAGGTATAGCGGGAAATCCCACCTACAATGAGCAGTTCTTC.